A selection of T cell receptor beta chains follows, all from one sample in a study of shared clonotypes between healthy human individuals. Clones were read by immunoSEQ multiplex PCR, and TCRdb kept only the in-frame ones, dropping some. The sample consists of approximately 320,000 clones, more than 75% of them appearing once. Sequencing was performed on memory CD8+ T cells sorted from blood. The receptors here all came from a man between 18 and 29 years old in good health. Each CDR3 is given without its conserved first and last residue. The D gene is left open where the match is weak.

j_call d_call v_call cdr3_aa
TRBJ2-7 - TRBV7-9 ASSSPDLAYEQY
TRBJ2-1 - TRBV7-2 ASSSSLPNEQF
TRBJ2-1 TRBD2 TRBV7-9 ASSPPFVGGNNEQF
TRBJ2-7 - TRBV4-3 ASSQRGTHQPEY
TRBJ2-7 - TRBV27 ASSAGTGYYEQY
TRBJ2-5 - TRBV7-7 ASSLGQATFLLQETQY
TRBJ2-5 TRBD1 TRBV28 ASSTPRQGAQETQY
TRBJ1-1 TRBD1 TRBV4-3 ASSDQGGPYEAF
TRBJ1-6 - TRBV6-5 ASSYSHRSDNSPLH
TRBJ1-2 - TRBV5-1 ASSLAPDYGYT
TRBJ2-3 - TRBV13 ASSPYGTDTQY
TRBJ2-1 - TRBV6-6 ASISPGFQEGNEQF
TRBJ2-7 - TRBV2 ASRLLVGNYEQY
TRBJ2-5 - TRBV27 ASSLVDGQETQY
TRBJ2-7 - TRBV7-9 ASSLPDNSYEQY
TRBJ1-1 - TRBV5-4 ASRDTDLNTEAF
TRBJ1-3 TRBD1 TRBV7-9 ASSYTGGDGNTIY
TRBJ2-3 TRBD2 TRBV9 ASSVVAGSDTQY